The TCR beta chain under discussion was sequenced for a study of T cells expressing NK-cell markers. Reprocessing the 5' RACE reads, TCRdb reports a single entry for every CDR3 protein and omits DNA. The specimen's table records about 440,000 distinct CDR3 sequences. This CDR3 has 15 residues. Germline V lookup: CDR1 LNHDA, CDR2 SQIVND (reference sequence). The specimen sequenced was blood T cells: a sorted CD56 or NKG2C T cell subset, CD4+ or CD8+ T cells, or bulk PBMC T cells (not recorded which). This receptor was obtained from a woman aged 18-69 years in good health. The chain uses TRBV19 and TRBJ2-3; TCRdb names TRBD1, which stays unverified in the absence of DNA. CDR3 in amino acids: CASSIGDRGTDTQYF.